Listed here are 6 T cell receptor beta chains from one sample, sequenced in a study of shared clonotypes between healthy human individuals. Assay: immunoSEQ multiplex PCR; the TCRdb copy retains only in-frame clones and omits some. The top ten clones hold approximately 1.7% of a sample with nearly 750,000 clones, approximately 72% of them seen once. The sequencing input was memory CD4+ T cells sorted from blood. The subset was: CD45RA-negative fraction. These receptors were taken from a woman aged 25 to 45 in good health.

This chain uses TRBV6-1 with TRBJ2-2, with TRBD1 matching over 8 bases. Germline loops: CDR1 MNHNS, CDR2 SASEGT. This CDR3 contains 15 residues. Unmatched junction bases numbered 5, after V lost 4 bases and J lost 4 bases. The CDR3 bases are TGTGCCAGCAGTGGATGGGACAGGACCACCGGGGAGCTGTTTTTT. Encoded protein: CASSGWDRTTGELFF.

The chain has TRBV19 and TRBJ2-4; a weak D match, TRBD1 (6 bases). The V gene lost 8 bases and the J gene lost 0 bases, with 14 bases spanning the gap. This CDR3 has 15 amino acids. Germline V lookup: CDR1 LNHDA, CDR2 SQIVND (reference sequence). In DNA form, the CDR3 reads TGTGCCAGTGCACGGGACACCCTAGCCAAAAACATTCAGTACTTC. Its protein is CASARDTLAKNIQYF.

To note about this clone: Different DNA sequences within this sample yield the same CDR3. The chain combines TRBV28 with TRBJ2-1, with 9 bases aligning to TRBD1. Germline trimming cut 6 bases from V and 6 bases from J; bases unmatched to any gene: 6. The CDR3 is made up of 14 amino acids. From germline, CDR1 is MDHEN and CDR2 SYDVKM. CDR3 sequence (DNA): TGTGCCAGCAGGGGCCCGGGACAGGGCAATGAGCAGTTCTTC. Translation gives CASRGPGQGNEQFF.

There are a few counts of this clone. This chain uses TRBV6-6 with TRBJ1-4; D unresolved. Between the trimmed V and J ends, which lost 6 bases and 5 bases, there was a span of 7 bases. CDR1 is MNHNY and CDR2 is SVGAGI in the germline V gene (reference sequence). The CDR3 extends over 12 amino acids. This chain's CDR3 is CASSRLNEKLFF. The CDR3 region has the DNA TGTGCCAGCAGCAGGTTAAATGAAAAACTGTTTTTT.

This chain uses TRBV29-1 with TRBJ2-7; the D is unclear. Between the trimmed V and J ends, which lost 0 bases and 3 bases, there was a span of 6 bases. Germline V gene data show CDR1 as SQVTM and CDR2 as ANQGSEA. The CDR3 totals 12 residues. Here the CDR3 reads CSVEDNSYEQYF. Here the CDR3 DNA reads TGCAGCGTTGAAGATAACAGCTACGAGCAGTACTTC.

This clone has a single count. The chain employs TRBV6-6 and TRBJ1-2; no clear D gene. Trimming shortened V by 0 bases and J by 9 bases, and 8 bases separated the two germline ends. Germline V CDR1 and CDR2: MNHNY, SVGAGI (reference sequence). The CDR3 covers 12 residues. The CDR3 spells CASSYSEDRYTF. The CDR3 DNA follows: TGTGCCAGCAGTTACTCCGAGGACCGCTACACCTTC.